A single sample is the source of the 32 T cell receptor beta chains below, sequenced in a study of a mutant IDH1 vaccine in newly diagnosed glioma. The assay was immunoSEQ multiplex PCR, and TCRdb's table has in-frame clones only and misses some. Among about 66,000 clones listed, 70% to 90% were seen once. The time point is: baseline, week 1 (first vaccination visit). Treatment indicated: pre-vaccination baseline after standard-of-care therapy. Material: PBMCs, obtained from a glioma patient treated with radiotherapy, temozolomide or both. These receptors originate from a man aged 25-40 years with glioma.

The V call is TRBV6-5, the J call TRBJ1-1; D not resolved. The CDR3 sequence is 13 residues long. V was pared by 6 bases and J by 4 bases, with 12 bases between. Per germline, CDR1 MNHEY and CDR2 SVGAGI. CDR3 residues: CASSRPPPTEAFF. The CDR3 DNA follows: TGTGCCAGCAGCCGTCCGCCCCCCACTGAAGCTTTCTTT.

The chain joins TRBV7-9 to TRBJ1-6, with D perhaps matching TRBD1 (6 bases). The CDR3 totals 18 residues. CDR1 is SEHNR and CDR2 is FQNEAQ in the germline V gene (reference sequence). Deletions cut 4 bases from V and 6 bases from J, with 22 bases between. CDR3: CASSSSQGLTLINSPLHF. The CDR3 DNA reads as TGTGCCAGCAGCTCATCCCAGGGGCTTACCCTTATTAATTCACCCCTCCACTTT.

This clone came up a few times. CDR3 protein: CASSPLDRNQPQHF. The CDR3 DNA sequence: TGTGCCAGCAGCCCTCTGGACAGAAATCAGCCCCAGCATTTT. The rearrangement links TRBV7-9 to TRBJ1-5; weak D call: TRBD1 (6 bases). The CDR3 extends over 14 amino acids. Trimming left V 5 bases short and J 4 bases short, with 12 bases between. The germline gives CDR1 SEHNR, CDR2 FQNEAQ (reference sequence).

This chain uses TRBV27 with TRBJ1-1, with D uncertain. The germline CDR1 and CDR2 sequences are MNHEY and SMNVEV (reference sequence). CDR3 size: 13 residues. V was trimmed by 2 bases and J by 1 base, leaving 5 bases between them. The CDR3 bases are TGTGCCAGCAGTTTAGGGCAGAACACTGAAGCTTTCTTT. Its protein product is CASSLGQNTEAFF.

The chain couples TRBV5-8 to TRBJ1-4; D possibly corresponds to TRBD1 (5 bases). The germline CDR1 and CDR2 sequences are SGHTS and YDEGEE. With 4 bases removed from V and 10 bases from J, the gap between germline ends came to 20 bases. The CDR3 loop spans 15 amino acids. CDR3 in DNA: TGTGCCAGCAGCCAATACCGGGGCCGGGAGGGAAAACTGTTTTTT. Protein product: CASSQYRGREGKLFF.

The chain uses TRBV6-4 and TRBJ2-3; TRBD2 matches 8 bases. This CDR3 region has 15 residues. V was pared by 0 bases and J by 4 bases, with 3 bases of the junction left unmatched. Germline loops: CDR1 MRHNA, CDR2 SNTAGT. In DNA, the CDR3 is TGTGCCAGCAGTGACTCAGCGGGGGCCCCAGATACGCAGTATTTT. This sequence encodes CASSDSAGAPDTQYF.

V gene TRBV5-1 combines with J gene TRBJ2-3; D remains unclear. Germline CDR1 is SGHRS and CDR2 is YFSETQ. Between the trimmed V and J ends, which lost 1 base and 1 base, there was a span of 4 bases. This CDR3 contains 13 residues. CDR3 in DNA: TGCGCCAGCAGCTTGTTAGGCACAGATACGCAGTATTTT. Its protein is CASSLLGTDTQYF.

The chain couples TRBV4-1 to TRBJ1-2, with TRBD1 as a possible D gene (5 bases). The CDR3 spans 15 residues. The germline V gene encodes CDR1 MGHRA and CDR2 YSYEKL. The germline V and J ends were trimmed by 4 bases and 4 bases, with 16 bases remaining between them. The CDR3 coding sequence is TGCGCCAGCAGCCCCCAAGGGCAGGGAACCTATGGCTACACCTTC. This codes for CASSPQGQGTYGYTF.

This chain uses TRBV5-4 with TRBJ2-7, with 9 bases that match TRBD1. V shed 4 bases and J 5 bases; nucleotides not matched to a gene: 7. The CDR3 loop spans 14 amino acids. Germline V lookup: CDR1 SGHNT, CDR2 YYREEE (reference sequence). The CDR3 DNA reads TGTGCCAGCAGCGCCGGGACAGGGCTCAACGAGCAGTACTTC. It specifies CASSAGTGLNEQYF.

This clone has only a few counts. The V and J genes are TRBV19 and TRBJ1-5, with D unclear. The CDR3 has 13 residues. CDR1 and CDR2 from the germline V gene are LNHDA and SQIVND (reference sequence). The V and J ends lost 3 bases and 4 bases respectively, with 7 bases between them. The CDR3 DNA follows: TGTGCCAGTAGTATCGAATTGAATCAGCCCCAGCATTTT. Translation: CASSIELNQPQHF.

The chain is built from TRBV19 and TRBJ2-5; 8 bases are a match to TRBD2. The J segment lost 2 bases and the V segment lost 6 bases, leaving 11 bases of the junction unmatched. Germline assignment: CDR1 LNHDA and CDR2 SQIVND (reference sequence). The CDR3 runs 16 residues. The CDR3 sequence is CASSLGTSGVQETQYF. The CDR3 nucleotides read TGTGCCAGTAGCCTGGGAACTAGCGGCGTTCAAGAGACCCAGTACTTC.

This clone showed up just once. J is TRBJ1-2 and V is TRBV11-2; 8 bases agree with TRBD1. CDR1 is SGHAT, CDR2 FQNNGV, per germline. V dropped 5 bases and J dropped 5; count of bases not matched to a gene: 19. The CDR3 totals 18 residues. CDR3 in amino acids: CASSQGTGKLWDLYGYTF. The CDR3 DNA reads TGTGCCAGCAGCCAAGGGACAGGAAAATTATGGGATTTATATGGCTACACCTTC.

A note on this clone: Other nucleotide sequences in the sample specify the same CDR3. This CDR3 is CASSLGREQFF. The CDR3 coding sequence is TGCGCCAGCAGCTTGGGGAGGGAGCAGTTCTTC. The V gene is TRBV5-1, the J gene TRBJ2-1; the D gene is possibly TRBD2 (5 bases). Germline loops: CDR1 SGHRS, CDR2 YFSETQ. The CDR3 runs 11 residues. The V end lost 0 bases, the J end lost 10 bases, and 5 bases lay between the germline ends.

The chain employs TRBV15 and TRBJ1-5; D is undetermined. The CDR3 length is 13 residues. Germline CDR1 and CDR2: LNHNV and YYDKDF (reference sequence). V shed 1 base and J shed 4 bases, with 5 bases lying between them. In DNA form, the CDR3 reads TGTGCCACCAGCAGAGGTCGAAATCAGCCCCAGCATTTT. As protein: CATSRGRNQPQHF.

For the CDR3, the DNA is TGTGCCACCGACCTGAGGGACGCGGTCGGGGAGCTGTTTTTT. It specifies CATDLRDAVGELFF. The chain couples TRBV6-1 to TRBJ2-2; tentatively, D is TRBD1 or TRBD2 (5 bases each). V lost 10 bases and J lost 7, with 19 bases in between. The CDR3 length is 14 residues. CDR1 and CDR2 from the germline V gene are MNHNS and SASEGT.

CDR3 in amino acids: CASWGQESSYEQYF. CDR3 in DNA: TGTGCCAGCTGGGGACAGGAAAGCTCCTACGAGCAGTACTTC. This sequence joins TRBV27 and TRBJ2-7; 8 bases match TRBD1. CDR3 length: 14 residues. Germline V gives CDR1 MNHEY, CDR2 SMNVEV (reference sequence). V was pared by 8 bases and J by 0 bases, with 6 bases of the junction left unmatched.

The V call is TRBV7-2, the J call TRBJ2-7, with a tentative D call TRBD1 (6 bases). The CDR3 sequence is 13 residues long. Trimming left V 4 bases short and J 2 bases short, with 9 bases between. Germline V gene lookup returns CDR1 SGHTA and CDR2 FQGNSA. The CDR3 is CASSSTGTYEQYF. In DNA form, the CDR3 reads TGTGCCAGCAGCTCAACAGGGACCTACGAGCAGTACTTC. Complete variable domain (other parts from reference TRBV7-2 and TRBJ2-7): GAGVSQSPSNKVTEKGKDVELRCDPISGHTALYWYRQSLGQGLEFLIYFQGNSAPDKSGLPSDRFSAERTGGSVSTLTIQRTQQEDSAVYLCASSSTGTYEQYFGPGTRLTVT.

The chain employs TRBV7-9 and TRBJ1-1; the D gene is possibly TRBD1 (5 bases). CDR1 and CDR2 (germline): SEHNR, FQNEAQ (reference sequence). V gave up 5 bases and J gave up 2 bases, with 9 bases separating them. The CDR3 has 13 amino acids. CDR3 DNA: TGTGCCAGCAGCCGGGACGTTAACACTGAAGCTTTCTTT. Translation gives CASSRDVNTEAFF.

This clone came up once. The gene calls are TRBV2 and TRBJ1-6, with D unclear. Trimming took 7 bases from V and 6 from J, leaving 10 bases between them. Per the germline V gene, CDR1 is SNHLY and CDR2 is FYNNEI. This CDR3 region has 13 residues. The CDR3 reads CASKGQLNSPLHF. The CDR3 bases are TGTGCCAGCAAAGGGCAGCTTAATTCACCCCTCCACTTT.

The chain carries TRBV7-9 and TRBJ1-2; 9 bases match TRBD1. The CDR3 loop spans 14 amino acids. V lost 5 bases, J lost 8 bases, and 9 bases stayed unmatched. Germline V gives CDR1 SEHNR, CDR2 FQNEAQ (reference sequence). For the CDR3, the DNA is TGTGCCAGCAGCAATACAGGGGGCGTCTACGGCTACACCTTC. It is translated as CASSNTGGVYGYTF.

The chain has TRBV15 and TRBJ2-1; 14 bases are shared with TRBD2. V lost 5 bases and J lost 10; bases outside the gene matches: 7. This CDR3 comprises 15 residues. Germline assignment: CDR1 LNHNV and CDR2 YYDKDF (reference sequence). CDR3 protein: CATSPGLAGVEEQFF. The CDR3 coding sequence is TGTGCCACCAGCCCGGGACTAGCGGGGGTGGAGGAGCAGTTCTTC.

This CDR3 is CASSPGQGGMNTEAFF. Written as DNA, the CDR3 is TGTGCCAGCTCCCCCGGGCAGGGGGGTATGAACACTGAAGCTTTCTTT. The rearrangement uses TRBV18 and TRBJ1-1; 7 positions match TRBD1. The CDR3 is made up of 16 amino acids. Germline V lookup: CDR1 KGHSH, CDR2 LQKENI. With 6 bases clipped from V and 0 bases from J, the junction kept 10 bases outside the gene matches.

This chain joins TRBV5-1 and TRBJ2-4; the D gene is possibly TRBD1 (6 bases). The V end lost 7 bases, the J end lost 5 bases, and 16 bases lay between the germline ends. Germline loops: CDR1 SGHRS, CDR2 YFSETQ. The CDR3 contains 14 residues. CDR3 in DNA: TGCGCCAGCTCCAACCGGGACACTGAAAACATTCAGTACTTC. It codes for CASSNRDTENIQYF.

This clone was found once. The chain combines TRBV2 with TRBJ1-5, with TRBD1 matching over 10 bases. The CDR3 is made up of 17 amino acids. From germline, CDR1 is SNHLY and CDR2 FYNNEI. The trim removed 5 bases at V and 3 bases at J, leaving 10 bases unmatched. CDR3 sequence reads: CASSSVGTGDFNQPQHF. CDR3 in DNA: TGTGCCAGCAGTTCAGTGGGGACAGGGGACTTCAATCAGCCCCAGCATTTT.

CDR3 in amino acids: CASSQDLGDEQYF. CDR3 sequence (DNA): TGCGCCAGCAGCCAAGATCTTGGTGACGAGCAGTACTTC. The J gene is TRBJ2-7, the V gene TRBV4-1; D is unresolved. From germline, CDR1 is MGHRA and CDR2 YSYEKL. V shed 0 bases and J shed 5 bases, with 8 bases lying between them. This CDR3 has 13 amino acids.

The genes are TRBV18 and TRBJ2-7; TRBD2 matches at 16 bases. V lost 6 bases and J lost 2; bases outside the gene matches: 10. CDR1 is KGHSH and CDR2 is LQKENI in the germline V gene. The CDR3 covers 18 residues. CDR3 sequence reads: CASSLGLAGGARAYEQYF. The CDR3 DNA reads TGTGCCAGCTCGCTGGGACTAGCGGGGGGGGCGAGAGCCTACGAGCAGTACTTC.

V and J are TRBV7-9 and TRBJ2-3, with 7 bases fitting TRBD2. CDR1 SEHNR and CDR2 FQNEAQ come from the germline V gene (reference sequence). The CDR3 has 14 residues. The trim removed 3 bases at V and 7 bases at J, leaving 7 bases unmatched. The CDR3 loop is CASSFRQTSNTQYF. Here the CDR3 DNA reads TGTGCCAGCAGCTTTCGCCAGACTAGCAATACGCAGTATTTT.

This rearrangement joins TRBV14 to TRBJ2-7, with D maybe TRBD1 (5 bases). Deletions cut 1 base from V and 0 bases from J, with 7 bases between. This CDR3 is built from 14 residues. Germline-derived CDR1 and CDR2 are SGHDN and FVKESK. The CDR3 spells CASSQAGSSYEQYF. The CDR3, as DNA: TGTGCCAGCAGCCAAGCAGGGTCCTCCTACGAGCAGTACTTC.

The CDR3 loop reads CASSPTGNTGELFF. CDR3 bases: TGTGCCAGCAGTCCGACAGGGAACACCGGGGAGCTGTTTTTT. V gene TRBV6-1 combines with J gene TRBJ2-2; TRBD1 is a possible D gene (6 bases). Deletions cut 5 bases from V and 1 base from J, with 8 bases between. Germline V gene sequence: CDR1 MNHNS, CDR2 SASEGT. This CDR3 spans 14 amino acids.

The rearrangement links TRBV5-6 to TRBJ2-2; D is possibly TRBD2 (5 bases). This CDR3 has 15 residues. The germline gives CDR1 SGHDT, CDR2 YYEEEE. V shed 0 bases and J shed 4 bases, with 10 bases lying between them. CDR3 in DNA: TGTGCCAGCAGCTTGGGTGGGGAGCGCACCGGGGAGCTGTTTTTT. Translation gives CASSLGGERTGELFF. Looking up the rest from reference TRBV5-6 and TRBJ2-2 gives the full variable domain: DAGVTQSPTHLIKTRGQQVTLRCSPKSGHDTVSWYQQALGQGPQFIFQYYEEEERQRGNFPDRFSGHQFPNYSSELNVNALLLGDSALYLCASSLGGERTGELFFGEGSRLTVL.

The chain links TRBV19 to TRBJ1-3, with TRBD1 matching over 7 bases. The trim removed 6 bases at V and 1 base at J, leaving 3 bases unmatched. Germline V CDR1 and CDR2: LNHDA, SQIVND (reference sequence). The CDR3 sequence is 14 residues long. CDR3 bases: TGTGCCAGTAGCACAGGGGCGTCTGGAAACACCATATATTTT. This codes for CASSTGASGNTIYF.

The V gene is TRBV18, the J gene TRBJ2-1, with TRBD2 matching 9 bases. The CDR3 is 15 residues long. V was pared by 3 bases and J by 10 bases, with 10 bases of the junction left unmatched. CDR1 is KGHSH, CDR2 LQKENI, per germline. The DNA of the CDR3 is TGTGCCAGCTCACCTTGGGGTAGCGGGGGATACGAGCAGTTCTTC. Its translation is CASSPWGSGGYEQFF.